Listed below are T cell receptor beta chains from one sample, sequenced in a study of cytomegalovirus exposure and HLA in healthy donors. TCRdb's table, derived via immunoSEQ multiplex PCR, lists solely in-frame clones and lacks some. The sample comprises 100,000 to 150,000 clones, roughly 84% of which are singletons, and approximately 1.7% rests with the top ten. What was sequenced was PBMCs. All receptors derive from a boy between 5 and 17 years old in good health and CMV-seronegative. CDR3s include the opening cysteine and the closing phenylalanine or tryptophan. D genes are given only for firm matches. Clone size is given for some rows only: seen once, a few or many times, or a class if the clone is expanded.

cdr3_length,j_call,clone_size,d_call,v_call,cdr3_nt,cdr3_aa
13,TRBJ2-5,.,.,TRBV4-1,TGCGCCAGCAGCCAAGCAGGGGTAGAGACCCAGTACTTC,CASSQAGVETQYF
14,TRBJ1-1,.,.,TRBV2,TGTGCCGTACAGTCTAAGGGAGGGAACACTGAAGCTTTCTTT,CAVQSKGGNTEAFF
15,TRBJ1-1,.,TRBD1,TRBV4-1,TGCGCCAGCAGCCAGACAACTACAGGGGAGACTGAAGCTTTCTTT,CASSQTTTGETEAFF
16,TRBJ2-7,.,TRBD1,TRBV7-9,TGTGCCAGCAGCTTAGCGAACCCGACAGGGCTCCACGAGCAGTACTTC,CASSLANPTGLHEQYF
15,TRBJ2-7,.,.,TRBV5-1,TGCGCCAGCAGCTTTCCAGGGCAGGTCCCCTACGAGCAGTACTTC,CASSFPGQVPYEQYF
16,TRBJ1-4,.,TRBD1,TRBV5-1,TGCGCCAGCAGCTCAGGACAGGGGCTAACTAATGAAAAACTGTTTTTT,CASSSGQGLTNEKLFF
14,TRBJ2-1,.,TRBD2,TRBV9,TGTGCCAGTAAACGGGGGGAGTTGGGCAATGAGCAGTTCTTC,CASKRGELGNEQFF
16,TRBJ1-6,once,.,TRBV7-9,TGTGCCAGCAGCCGAGAAGGCGCGGGGGCCGCCTTAACCCTCCACTTT,CASSREGAGAALTLHF
19,TRBJ2-1,.,TRBD2,TRBV6-1,TGTGCCAGCAGGGAACCGACAGGGGTTAGCGGGAGGAGTGGAAATGAGCAGTTCTTC,CASREPTGVSGRSGNEQFF
13,TRBJ1-1,.,.,TRBV5-1,TGCGCCAGCAGCTTGGACGGGGGCACTGAAGCTTTCTTT,CASSLDGGTEAFF
15,TRBJ1-3,.,.,TRBV10-3,TGTGCCACACTAGCAGGTCACCGCTCTGGAAACACCATATATTTT,CATLAGHRSGNTIYF
16,TRBJ1-1,.,.,TRBV5-1,TGCGCCAGCAGAGTACTAGAAAAGGGCCCCTACACTGAAGCTTTCTTT,CASRVLEKGPYTEAFF
15,TRBJ2-5,.,TRBD1,TRBV19,TGTGCCAGTACCCCTCAGGGGGCGAGGGTGGAGACCCAGTACTTC,CASTPQGARVETQYF
17,TRBJ2-5,once,TRBD1,TRBV7-8,TGTGCCAGCAGCCGACACAACCGGGACAGGGAGGGAGAGACCCAGTACTTC,CASSRHNRDREGETQYF
13,TRBJ2-7,.,TRBD2,TRBV14,TGTGCCAGCAGCCAAGACGGGAGGTACGAGCAGTACTTC,CASSQDGRYEQYF
16,TRBJ2-5,.,TRBD2,TRBV14,TGTGCCAGCAGCCAAGGACTAGCGGGAGGGCGAGAGACCCAGTACTTC,CASSQGLAGGRETQYF
15,TRBJ2-5,.,TRBD2,TRBV19,TGTGCCAGTACCCGACTAGCGGGAGCCCAAGAGACCCAGTACTTC,CASTRLAGAQETQYF
15,TRBJ1-4,.,.,TRBV5-4,TGTGCCAGCAGCTTGTATTCCGGGGCTAATGAAAAACTGTTTTTT,CASSLYSGANEKLFF
18,TRBJ2-2,.,TRBD2,TRBV4-2,TGTGCCAGCAGCCCTCCCTGGCGCGGGGGGGGCCAGGATGGGGAGCTGTTTTTT,CASSPPWRGGGQDGELFF
17,TRBJ1-6,.,.,TRBV14,TGTGCCAGCAGCCACTCCACCGCAGGGAAAGTTTATTCACCCCTCCACTTT,CASSHSTAGKVYSPLHF
13,TRBJ1-1,few,.,TRBV2,TGTGCCAGCAGTAGGACTATGAACACTGAAGCTTTCTTT,CASSRTMNTEAFF
14,TRBJ2-7,once,.,TRBV2,TGTGCCAGCAGCCCGTGGGCCGGGAACTACGAGCAGTACTTC,CASSPWAGNYEQYF
14,TRBJ2-7,.,.,TRBV28,TGTGCCAGCAGTGGCCGGGAAGCCTACTACGAGCAGTACTTC,CASSGREAYYEQYF
12,TRBJ1-1,few,TRBD1,TRBV5-1,TGCGCCAGCAGCGTAGACAGGGCTGGCGCTTTCTTT,CASSVDRAGAFF
17,TRBJ1-1,.,.,TRBV7-2,TGTGCCAGCAGCTTACTACTCGGACACCTCATGAACACTGAAGCTTTCTTT,CASSLLLGHLMNTEAFF
18,TRBJ1-2,.,TRBD1,TRBV9,TGTGCCAGCAGCGTAGCTGTCGGCAGGGGGCTTCTTGGCTATGGCTACACCTTC,CASSVAVGRGLLGYGYTF
16,TRBJ1-4,.,.,TRBV5-4,TGTGCCAGCAGCCGCCCGTTAGGGGATGGGCTTGAAAAACTGTTTTTT,CASSRPLGDGLEKLFF
15,TRBJ2-3,.,.,TRBV7-9,TGTGCCAGCAGCCTAGGAGGGGGCCAGGCAGATACGCAGTATTTT,CASSLGGGQADTQYF
11,TRBJ2-5,.,TRBD1,TRBV27,TGTGCCAGCAGTGTCGGACAGGTGAAGTACTTC,CASSVGQVKYF